This T cell receptor (beta chain) was captured by sequencing in a study of blood T cell repertoires in COVID-19. Study-level background: There were acute and convalescent COVID-19 samples, and they came from the United States, Italy and Spain. From T cells, B-cell-depleted T cells, or PBMCs came the material, which was cDNA or gDNA.

As originally analysed: Estimates of nucleated cell counts were drawn from the amplification of reference gene primers. Here immunoSEQ multiplex PCR was the method, and the copy in TCRdb shows in-frame clones only, minus some. V and J calls and clone size follow that table, whereas D and trimming were derived from the DNA. The sample yields under 130,000 clones, roughly 80% seen once. The CDR3 is made up of 15 amino acids. The ends lost 4 bases at V and 3 bases at J; junction bases unmatched: 1. Per the germline V gene, CDR1 is MNHNY and CDR2 is SVGAGI (reference sequence). Material for sequencing was peripheral blood. The chain couples TRBV6-6 to TRBJ2-5, with 14 bases fitting TRBD2. This sequence was found in a woman aged 80 or over with acute or convalescent COVID-19. CDR3 nucleotide sequence: TGTGCCAGCAGTTCGGGACTAGCGGGAGAAGAGACCCAGTACTTC. Protein sequence: CASSSGLAGEETQYF.